These T cell receptor beta chains were read from a single sample in a study of blood T cell repertoires in COVID-19. This table comes from immunoSEQ multiplex PCR, and its TCRdb copy is limited to in-frame clones, with some not included. The sample shows some 300,000 clones, approximately 86% of them seen only once. Sequenced input: peripheral blood. The receptors stem from a man in his late teens or twenties with active or convalescent COVID-19. CDR3s include the opening cysteine and the closing phenylalanine or tryptophan. A D gene is named only where the DNA matches it firmly. Clone size is stated in some rows and not others, as once, few, many or a class when expanded.

V gene	J gene	D gene	clone size	CDR3 DNA	CDR3 protein
TRBV18	TRBJ2-3	NA	NA	TGTGCCAGCTCACCTTCGGATACGCAGTATTTT	CASSPSDTQYF
TRBV6-2/TRBV6-3	TRBJ1-1	NA	once	TGTGCCAGCAGTGCCCGCGGGGGAGGGGGGAACACTGAAGCTTTCTTT	CASSARGGGGNTEAFF
TRBV4-1	TRBJ2-7	NA	NA	TGCGCCAGCAGCCAAAGGGACGGGAGTTATTACGAGCAGTACTTC	CASSQRDGSYYEQYF
TRBV19	TRBJ1-2	NA	NA	TGTGCCAGTAGTTTGCGGGGCGGCTACACCTTC	CASSLRGGYTF
TRBV3-1/TRBV3-2	TRBJ2-2	NA	NA	TGTGCCAGCAGCCAAGATAAAGGCCTAGCAGGCACCGGGGAGCTGTTTTTT	CASSQDKGLAGTGELFF
TRBV5-4	TRBJ2-7	TRBD2	NA	TGTGCCAGCAGCGTCGGACTAGCCATGGTCAACGAGCAGTACTTC	CASSVGLAMVNEQYF
TRBV18	TRBJ1-1	NA	NA	TGTGCCAGCTCCTCGGACACCCACACTGAAGCTTTCTTT	CASSSDTHTEAFF
TRBV9	TRBJ2-5	TRBD1	NA	TGTGCCAGCAGCGTAGCCCCCACAGGGGGGGAGACCCAGTACTTC	CASSVAPTGGETQYF
TRBV6-5	TRBJ1-2	NA	NA	TGTGCCAGTGGGAGGGGCCCCTATGGCTACACCTTC	CASGRGPYGYTF
TRBV27	TRBJ1-2	TRBD1	NA	TGTGCCAGCAGTTTATACCCCGGGACAGGGGGCTCTTACACCTTC	CASSLYPGTGGSYTF
TRBV28	TRBJ2-5	TRBD2	NA	TGTGCCAGCAGTTTTACGGCTAGCGGGAGGGAGGTTGGAGAGACCCAGTACTTC	CASSFTASGREVGETQYF
TRBV4-3	TRBJ1-6	TRBD1	NA	TGCGCCAGCAGCCAAGCCCCGACAGGGCGCGGTTCACCCCTCCACTTT	CASSQAPTGRGSPLHF
TRBV6-6	TRBJ2-7	TRBD2	NA	TGTGCCAGCAATGGACTAGCGGGAGTTAGAACCTACGAGCAGTACTTC	CASNGLAGVRTYEQYF
TRBV13	TRBJ1-5	NA	NA	TGTGCCAGCAGCTTAAAGGGGAACAATCAGCCCCAGCATTTT	CASSLKGNNQPQHF
TRBV6-1	TRBJ1-6	TRBD1	NA	TGTGCCAGCAGTCCACCGACAGGGAGCGAAGCACCCCTCCACTTT	CASSPPTGSEAPLHF
TRBV28	TRBJ1-1	NA	NA	TGTGCCAGCAGTGCAATCGGCGGTGGGAGGGGCAACACTGAAGCTTTCTTT	CASSAIGGGRGNTEAFF